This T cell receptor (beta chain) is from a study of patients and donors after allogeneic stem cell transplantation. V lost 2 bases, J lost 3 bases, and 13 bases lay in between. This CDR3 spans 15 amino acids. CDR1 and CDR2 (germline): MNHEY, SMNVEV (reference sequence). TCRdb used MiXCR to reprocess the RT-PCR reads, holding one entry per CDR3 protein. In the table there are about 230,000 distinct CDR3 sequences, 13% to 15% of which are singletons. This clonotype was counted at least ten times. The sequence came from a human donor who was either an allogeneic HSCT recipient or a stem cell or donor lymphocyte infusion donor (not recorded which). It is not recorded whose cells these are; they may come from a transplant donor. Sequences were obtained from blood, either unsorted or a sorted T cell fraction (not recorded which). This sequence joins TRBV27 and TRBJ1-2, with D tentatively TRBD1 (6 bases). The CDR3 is CASSLQGRGHYGYTF. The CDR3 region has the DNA TGTGCCAGCAGTTTACAGGGGCGGGGTCACTATGGCTACACCTTC.